The 30 T cell receptor beta chains below all came from one sample that was sequenced in a study of shared clonotypes between healthy human individuals. Only in-frame clones appear in the TCRdb table, and some are missing; sequencing was by immunoSEQ multiplex PCR. Of roughly 2.5 million clones in the sample, more than 90% are singletons; the top ten hold roughly 0.15%. The specimen sequenced was naive CD4+ T cells sorted from blood. Subset indicated: CD45RA+ positively selected. The source of these receptors is a man younger than 35 in good health.

The gene calls are TRBV30 and TRBJ2-1; TRBD2 might be the D (5 bases). The CDR3 is 16 residues long. The ends were cut back, 4 bases at V and 9 bases at J, with 25 bases in the middle. Germline V gene sequence: CDR1 GTSNPN, CDR2 SVGIG (reference sequence). The CDR3 here is CAWTMTSGSDAGEQFF. CDR3 in DNA: TGTGCCTGGACCATGACGAGCGGCTCCGATGCAGGTGAGCAGTTCTTC.

CDR3 region: CASSYYEQYF. CDR3 nucleotides: TGTGCCAGCAGCTATTACGAGCAGTACTTC. The rearrangement uses TRBV5-8 and TRBJ2-7; D unresolved. This CDR3 is 10 amino acids long. Trimming pared 3 bases from V and 4 bases from J, leaving 2 bases between. The V gene's germline CDR1 is SGHTS and CDR2 YDEGEE. Complete variable domain (other parts from reference TRBV5-8 and TRBJ2-7): EAGVTQSPTHLIKTRGQQATLRCSPISGHTSVYWYQQALGLGLQFLLWYDEGEERNRGNFPPRFSGRQFPNYSSELNVNALELEDSALYLCASSYYEQYFGPGTRLTVT.

The chain employs TRBV7-2 and TRBJ1-4; possible D gene TRBD1, 6 bases. The CDR3 runs 15 residues. Germline V gene sequence: CDR1 SGHTA, CDR2 FQGNSA. V lost 5 bases to trimming and J lost 7 bases, with 17 bases between them. CDR3 amino acids: CASSPQGPFSEKLFF. In DNA, the CDR3 is TGTGCCAGCAGCCCCCAGGGGCCGTTTAGTGAAAAACTGTTTTTT. Variable domain in full (rest from reference TRBV7-2 and TRBJ1-4): GAGVSQSPSNKVTEKGKDVELRCDPISGHTALYWYRQSLGQGLEFLIYFQGNSAPDKSGLPSDRFSAERTGGSVSTLTIQRTQQEDSAVYLCASSPQGPFSEKLFFGSGTQLSVL.

The rearrangement uses TRBV7-2 and TRBJ1-4; D call uncertain. The CDR3 has 16 residues. V lost 1 base and J lost 0, with 9 bases in between. Germline V gene data show CDR1 as SGHTA and CDR2 as FQGNSA. For the CDR3, the DNA is TGTGCCAGCAGCTTAGGTGTCCAGACAACTAATGAAAAACTGTTTTTT. Translation: CASSLGVQTTNEKLFF.

This clone was recorded once. The chain is built from TRBV9 and TRBJ2-3; perhaps TRBD2 as D (6 bases). The germline gives CDR1 SGDLS, CDR2 YYNGEE. The CDR3 extends over 14 amino acids. Trimming left V 3 bases short and J 2 bases short, with 10 bases between. CDR3 coding DNA: TGTGCCAGCAGCGGGAGGGCCCTCACAGATACGCAGTATTTT. It translates to CASSGRALTDTQYF.

CDR3 loop: CASSQRTGQNTEAFF. CDR3 nucleotide sequence: TGTGCCAGCAGCCAAAGAACGGGACAGAACACTGAAGCTTTCTTT. The chain combines TRBV11-2 with TRBJ1-1; weak D call: TRBD1 (6 bases). The CDR3 has 15 amino acids. Between the trimmed V and J ends, which lost 5 bases and 1 base, there was a span of 14 bases. CDR1 is SGHAT and CDR2 is FQNNGV in the germline V gene. The complete variable domain, with remaining parts taken from reference TRBV11-2 and TRBJ1-1, reads EAGVAQSPRYKIIEKRQSVAFWCNPISGHATLYWYQQILGQGPKLLIQFQNNGVVDDSQLPKDRFSAERLKGVDSTLKIQPAKLEDSAVYLCASSQRTGQNTEAFFGQGTRLTVV.

The chain recombines TRBV5-6 with TRBJ2-2; D may be TRBD1 (6 bases). With 2 bases removed from V and 4 bases from J, the gap between germline ends came to 15 bases. In germline, CDR1 is SGHDT, CDR2 YYEEEE. CDR3 length equals 16 residues. The CDR3 bases are TGTGCCAGCAGCTTCTTCGAGGGGGTCGGCACCGGGGAGCTGTTTTTT. This gives the protein CASSFFEGVGTGELFF.

V gene TRBV7-2 combines with J gene TRBJ1-1; 8 bases agree with TRBD1. Unmatched junction bases numbered 6, after V lost 3 bases and J lost 6 bases. The germline CDR1 and CDR2 sequences are SGHTA and FQGNSA. CDR3 length: 14 residues. This CDR3 reads CASSFYQQGAEAFF. CDR3 coding DNA: TGTGCCAGCAGCTTCTACCAACAGGGGGCTGAAGCTTTCTTT. Full variable domain (outside the CDR3, taken from reference TRBV7-2 and TRBJ1-1): GAGVSQSPSNKVTEKGKDVELRCDPISGHTALYWYRQSLGQGLEFLIYFQGNSAPDKSGLPSDRFSAERTGGSVSTLTIQRTQQEDSAVYLCASSFYQQGAEAFFGQGTRLTVV.

The chain links TRBV7-9 to TRBJ1-1; tentatively, D is TRBD1 (5 bases). The CDR3 has 14 residues. The V gene's germline CDR1 is SEHNR and CDR2 FQNEAQ (reference sequence). V shed 5 bases and J shed 1 base, with 11 bases lying between them. CDR3 residues: CASSTGAPNTEAFF. The CDR3 DNA is TGTGCCAGCAGCACTGGGGCCCCGAACACTGAAGCTTTCTTT.

The chain combines TRBV7-2 with TRBJ1-6, with no clear D. V shed 6 bases and J shed 7 bases, with 7 bases lying between them. The CDR3 is made up of 12 amino acids. The germline V gene encodes CDR1 SGHTA and CDR2 FQGNSA. This chain's CDR3 is CASRLTNSPLHF. Here the CDR3 DNA reads TGTGCCAGCAGGTTGACGAATTCACCCCTCCACTTT.

This chain connects TRBV13 to TRBJ2-3, with D uncertain. Germline V CDR1 and CDR2: PRHDT, FYEKMQ (reference sequence). CDR3 length equals 16 residues. The V end lost 0 bases, the J end lost 1 base, and 11 bases lay between the germline ends. Written as DNA, the CDR3 is TGTGCCAGCAGCTTAGGCGCGTATGGACGCACAGATACGCAGTATTTT. Residues: CASSLGAYGRTDTQYF.

V gene TRBV20-1 combines with J gene TRBJ1-1; weak D call: TRBD1 (5 bases). The germline CDR1 and CDR2 sequences are DFQATT and SNEGSKA (reference sequence). Trimming stripped 5 bases from V and 10 bases from J, with 11 bases between. The CDR3 has 10 residues. CDR3 in amino acids: CSAGDSRAFF. CDR3 nucleotides: TGCAGTGCTGGGGACTCCAGAGCTTTCTTT.

To note about this clone: A read error may produce the germline difference seen at one junction end. This sequence joins TRBV7-7 and TRBJ2-3, with D hard to call. This CDR3 region has 13 residues. In germline, CDR1 is SSHAT, CDR2 FNYEAQ (reference sequence). CDR3 residues: CASSQGNTDTQYF. The CDR3 coding sequence is TGTGCTAGCAGCCAAGGAAACACAGATACGCAGTATTTT.

Concerning this clone itself: Other DNA sequences within the sample encode an identical CDR3. The J gene is TRBJ1-2, the V gene TRBV6-5; 9 bases line up with TRBD1. Trimming at V came to 6 bases and at J to 8 bases, leaving 7 bases not matched to a gene. This CDR3 comprises 13 residues. Germline V gives CDR1 MNHEY, CDR2 SVGAGI. CDR3 in amino acids: CASSFGQGRGYTF. CDR3 sequence (DNA): TGTGCCAGCAGCTTTGGACAGGGGAGAGGCTACACCTTC.

The J gene is TRBJ2-6, the V gene TRBV10-3, with TRBD1 as a possible D gene (6 bases). The CDR3 extends over 11 amino acids. Trimming stripped 6 bases from V and 11 bases from J, with 8 bases between. Germline loops: CDR1 ENHRY, CDR2 SYGVKD. The CDR3 sequence: CAIRKGDVLTF. For the CDR3, the DNA is TGTGCCATCAGAAAGGGGGACGTCCTGACTTTC.

The chain uses TRBV2 and TRBJ2-3; D is perhaps TRBD1 or TRBD2 (5 bases each). The CDR3 spans 13 residues. Germline loops: CDR1 SNHLY, CDR2 FYNNEI. V shed 6 bases and J shed 10 bases, with 17 bases lying between them. This chain's CDR3 is CASSTLPGSAQYF. The DNA of the CDR3 is TGTGCCAGCAGCACCTTACCAGGGAGCGCGCAGTATTTT.

This clone was found many times. The chain carries TRBV27 and TRBJ2-7; 9 nucleotides align to TRBD2. The CDR3 is 12 residues long. From germline, CDR1 is MNHEY and CDR2 SMNVEV (reference sequence). V lost 6 bases to trimming and J lost 5 bases; unmatched junction nucleotides: 2. This chain's CDR3 is CASRAGGDEQYF. CDR3 in DNA: TGTGCCAGCAGGGCGGGGGGGGACGAGCAGTACTTC.

This clone was seen only once. The chain links TRBV4-3 to TRBJ2-2; the match to TRBD2 covers 13 bases. Germline CDR1 LGHNA, CDR2 YSLEER. There are 18 residues in the CDR3. Unmatched junction bases numbered 8, after V lost 4 bases and J lost 3 bases. The CDR3 DNA reads as TGCGCCAGCAGCCCAATACTAGCGGGAGGGCCGGACACCGGGGAGCTGTTTTTT. Its translation: CASSPILAGGPDTGELFF.

As concerns this clone: Other nucleotide sequences in the sample specify the same CDR3. J is TRBJ1-1 and V is TRBV20-1, with D perhaps matching TRBD1 (5 bases). The germline V and J ends were trimmed by 6 bases and 5 bases, with 10 bases remaining between them. CDR1 and CDR2 from the germline V gene are DFQATT and SNEGSKA (reference sequence). This CDR3 is built from 11 residues. Here the CDR3 reads CSARDITEAFF. The CDR3 nucleotides read TGCAGTGCCAGGGATATTACTGAAGCTTTCTTT.

This chain links TRBV2 with TRBJ2-7, with TRBD2 matching 7 bases. V shed 8 bases, J shed 5 bases, and the junction held 15 bases outside the gene matches. Germline values: CDR1 SNHLY, CDR2 FYNNEI. The CDR3 contains 15 residues. Here the CDR3 DNA reads TGTGCCAGCGTCAAAGCGGGGCCACTAGCCCACGAGCAGTACTTC. Its protein product is CASVKAGPLAHEQYF.

The chain joins TRBV29-1 to TRBJ1-1; TRBD1 matches at 7 bases. The CDR3 contains 12 residues. V lost 7 bases, J lost 8 bases, and 10 bases stayed unmatched. Germline V CDR1 and CDR2: SQVTM, ANQGSEA. For the CDR3, the DNA is TGCAGCGGCCTGACAGGGTTCTCAGAAGCTTTCTTT. It translates to CSGLTGFSEAFF.

This clone occurred a few times. The chain is built from TRBV5-8 and TRBJ1-6, with D possibly matching TRBD1 (6 bases). Germline V gene data show CDR1 as SGHTS and CDR2 as YDEGEE. V lost 2 bases and J lost 10, with 13 bases in between. CDR3 length equals 14 residues. The CDR3 sequence is CASSFRQATSPLHF. The DNA of the CDR3 is TGTGCCAGCAGCTTCCGACAGGCCACCTCACCCCTCCACTTT.

In regard to this clone: This sample also contains other DNA sequences that code for the same CDR3. The rearrangement uses TRBV5-5 and TRBJ1-1, with D possibly TRBD1 on 5 matching bases. Germline CDR1 reads SGHKS; CDR2 reads YYEKEE (reference sequence). CDR3 length equals 13 residues. The V gene lost 1 base and the J gene lost 2 bases, with 6 bases spanning the gap. The CDR3: CASSLQGNTEAFF. The CDR3 nucleotides are TGTGCCAGCAGCTTGCAGGGTAACACTGAAGCTTTCTTT.

V gene TRBV11-3 combines with J gene TRBJ2-2, with unresolved D. The V gene's germline CDR1 is SGHNT and CDR2 YENEEA. This CDR3 has 13 residues. Trimming pared 0 bases from V and 6 bases from J, leaving 5 bases between. CDR3 loop: CASSLDHSGELFF. The CDR3, as DNA: TGTGCCAGCAGCTTAGATCACTCCGGGGAGCTGTTTTTT.

This clone was picked up a small number of times. CDR3 DNA: TGTGCCAGCAGCCAAAGCATAAACGATGAAAAACTGTTTTTT. Amino acid sequence: CASSQSINDEKLFF. The genes are TRBV4-2 and TRBJ1-4; D remains ambiguous. Germline V CDR1 and CDR2: LGHNA, YNFKEQ. Between the trimmed V and J ends, which lost 2 bases and 6 bases, there was a span of 10 bases. The CDR3 is made up of 14 amino acids.

This clone occurred once. The gene calls are TRBV7-6 and TRBJ2-7, with unresolved D. The CDR3 covers 14 residues. Germline-derived CDR1 and CDR2 are SGHVS and FNYEAQ. The ends were cut back, 5 bases at V and 0 bases at J, with 11 bases in the middle. CDR3: CASSPVGISYEQYF. The CDR3 nucleotides read TGTGCCAGCAGCCCCGTGGGGATCTCCTACGAGCAGTACTTC.

CDR3 coding DNA: TGTGCCAGCAATCCCTCCCCGGGGGGCGAGCAGTACTTC. It is translated as CASNPSPGGEQYF. The V and J genes are TRBV2 and TRBJ2-7, with TRBD2 matching 7 bases. V shed 7 bases and J 6 bases; nucleotides not matched to a gene: 9. The germline V gene has CDR1 SNHLY and CDR2 FYNNEI. The CDR3 is made up of 13 amino acids. Full variable domain (rest looked up from reference TRBV2 and TRBJ2-7): EPEVTQTPSHQVTQMGQEVILRCVPISNHLYFYWYRQILGQKVEFLVSFYNNEISEKSEIFDDQFSVERPDGSNFTLKIRSTKLEDSAMYFCASNPSPGGEQYFGPGTRLTVT.

The rearrangement uses TRBV6-4 and TRBJ1-4; 7 bases agree with TRBD1. This CDR3 contains 15 residues. Trimming removed 0 bases from V and 8 bases from J; junction bases left unmatched: 6. CDR1 and CDR2 (germline): MRHNA, SNTAGT. CDR3 in DNA: TGTGCCAGCAGTGACTCAGGGCAGGGGGGGGAAAAACTGTTTTTT. It encodes CASSDSGQGGEKLFF.

The V call is TRBV7-9, the J call TRBJ2-7; D uncertain. The germline CDR1 and CDR2 sequences are SEHNR and FQNEAQ (reference sequence). The CDR3 loop spans 14 amino acids. V lost 1 base to trimming and J lost 3 bases, with 10 bases between them. CDR3 nucleotide sequence: TGTGCCAGCAGCTTAGTTGAGCAGAACTACGAGCAGTACTTC. Translated: CASSLVEQNYEQYF.

As regards this clone: The same CDR3 arises from other DNA sequences in this sample as well. The chain joins TRBV7-3 to TRBJ2-5; 10 positions match TRBD1. Trimming at V came to 4 bases and at J to 5 bases, leaving 1 base not matched to a gene. The germline CDR1 and CDR2 sequences are SGHTA and FQGTGA. CDR3 size: 13 residues. The CDR3 DNA reads as TGTGCCAGCAGCTCGGACAGGGGGGAGACCCAGTACTTC. It yields the protein CASSSDRGETQYF.